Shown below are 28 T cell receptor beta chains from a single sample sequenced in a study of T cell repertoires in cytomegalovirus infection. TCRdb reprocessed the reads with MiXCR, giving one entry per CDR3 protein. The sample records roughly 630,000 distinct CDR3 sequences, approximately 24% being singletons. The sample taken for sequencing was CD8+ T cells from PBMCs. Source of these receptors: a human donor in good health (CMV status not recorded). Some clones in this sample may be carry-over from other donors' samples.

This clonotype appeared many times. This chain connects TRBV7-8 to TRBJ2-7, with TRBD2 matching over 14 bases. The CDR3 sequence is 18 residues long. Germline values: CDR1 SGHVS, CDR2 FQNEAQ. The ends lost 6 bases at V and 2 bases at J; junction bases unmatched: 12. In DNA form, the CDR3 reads TGTGCCAGCAGATTGGGACTAGCGGGGGCCTCCCCACCCTACGAGCAGTACTTC. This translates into CASRLGLAGASPPYEQYF.

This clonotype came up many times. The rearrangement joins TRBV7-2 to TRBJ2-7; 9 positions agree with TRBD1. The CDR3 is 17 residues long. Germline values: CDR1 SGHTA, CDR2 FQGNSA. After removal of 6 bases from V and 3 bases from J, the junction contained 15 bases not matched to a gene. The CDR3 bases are TGTGCCAGCAGTGCGGGACAGGGCATGAGGGAGGGCTACGAGCAGTACGTC. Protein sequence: CASSAGQGMREGYEQYV.

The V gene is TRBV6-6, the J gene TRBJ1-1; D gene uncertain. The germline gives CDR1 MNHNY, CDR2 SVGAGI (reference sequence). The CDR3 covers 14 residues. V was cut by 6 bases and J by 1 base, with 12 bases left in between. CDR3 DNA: TGTGCCAGCAGCTCCCAAGTGGGGAACACTGAAGCTTTCTTT. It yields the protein CASSSQVGNTEAFF.

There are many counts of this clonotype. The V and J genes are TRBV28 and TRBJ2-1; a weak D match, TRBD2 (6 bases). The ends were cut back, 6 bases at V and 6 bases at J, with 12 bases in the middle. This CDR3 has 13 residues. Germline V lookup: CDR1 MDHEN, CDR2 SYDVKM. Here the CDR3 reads CASSPAGPNEQFF. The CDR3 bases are TGTGCCAGCAGCCCCGCGGGGCCCAATGAGCAGTTCTTC.

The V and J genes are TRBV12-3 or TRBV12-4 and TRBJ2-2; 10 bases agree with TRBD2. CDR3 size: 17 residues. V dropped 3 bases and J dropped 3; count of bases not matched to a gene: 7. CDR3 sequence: CASSFRSGGADTGELFF. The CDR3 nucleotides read TGTGCCAGCAGTTTCCGGAGCGGGGGGGCTGACACCGGGGAGCTGTTTTTT.

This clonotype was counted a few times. The CDR3 here is CASSLGGPHEQYV. In DNA, the CDR3 is TGTGCCAGCAGTTTAGGGGGTCCCCACGAGCAGTACGTC. The J gene is TRBJ2-7, the V gene TRBV12-3 or TRBV12-4; no clear D. The V end lost 1 base, the J end lost 5 bases, and 9 bases lay between the germline ends. The CDR3 spans 13 residues.

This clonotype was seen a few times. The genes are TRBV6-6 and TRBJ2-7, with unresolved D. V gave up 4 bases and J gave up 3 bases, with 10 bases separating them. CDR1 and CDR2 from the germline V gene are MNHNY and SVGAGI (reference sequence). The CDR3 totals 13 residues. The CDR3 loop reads CASSSAAVYEQYF. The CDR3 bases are TGTGCCAGCAGTTCCGCTGCGGTCTACGAGCAGTACTTC.

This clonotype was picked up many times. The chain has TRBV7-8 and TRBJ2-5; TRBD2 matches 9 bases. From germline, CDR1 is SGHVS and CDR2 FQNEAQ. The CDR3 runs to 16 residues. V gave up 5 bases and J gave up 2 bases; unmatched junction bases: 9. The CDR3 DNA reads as TGTGCCAGCAGCCCTCTTAGCGGGGGCTTTCAAGAGACCCAGTACTTC. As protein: CASSPLSGGFQETQYF.

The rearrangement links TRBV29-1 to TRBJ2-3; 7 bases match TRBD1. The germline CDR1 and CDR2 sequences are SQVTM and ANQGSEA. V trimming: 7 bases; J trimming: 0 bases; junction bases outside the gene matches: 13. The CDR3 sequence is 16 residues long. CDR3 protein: CSASGTENPSTDTQYF. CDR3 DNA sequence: TGCAGCGCCTCCGGGACAGAAAATCCTAGCACAGATACGCAGTATTTT.

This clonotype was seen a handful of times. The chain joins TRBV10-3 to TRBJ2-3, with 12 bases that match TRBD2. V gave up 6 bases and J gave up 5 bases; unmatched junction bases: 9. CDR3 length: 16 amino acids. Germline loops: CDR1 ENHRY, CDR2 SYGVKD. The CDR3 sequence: CAISPYRLAGEDTQYF. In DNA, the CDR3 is TGTGCCATCAGCCCCTACAGACTAGCGGGGGAAGATACGCAGTATTTT.

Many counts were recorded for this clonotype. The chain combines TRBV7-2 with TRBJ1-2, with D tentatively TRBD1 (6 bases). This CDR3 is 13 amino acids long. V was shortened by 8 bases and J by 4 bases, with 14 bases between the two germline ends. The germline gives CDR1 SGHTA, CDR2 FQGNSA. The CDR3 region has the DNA TGTGCCAGCCTAGGGGGGGGCGGCTATGGCTACACCTTC. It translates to CASLGGGGYGYTF.

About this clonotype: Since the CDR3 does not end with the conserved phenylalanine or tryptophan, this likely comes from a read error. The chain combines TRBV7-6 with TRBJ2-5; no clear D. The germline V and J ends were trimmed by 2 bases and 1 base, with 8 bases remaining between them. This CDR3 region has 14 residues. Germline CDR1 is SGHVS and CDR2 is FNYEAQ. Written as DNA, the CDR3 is TGTGCCAGCAGCTTAACACAGAGCCAAGAGACCCAGTACTCC. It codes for CASSLTQSQETQYS.

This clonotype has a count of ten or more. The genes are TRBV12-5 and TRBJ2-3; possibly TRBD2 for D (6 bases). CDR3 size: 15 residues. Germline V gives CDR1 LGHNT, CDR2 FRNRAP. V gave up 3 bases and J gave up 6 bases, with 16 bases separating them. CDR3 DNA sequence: TGTGCTAGTGGTTTTGGGCCCGGAGGAGGGGATACGCAGTATTTT. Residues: CASGFGPGGGDTQYF.

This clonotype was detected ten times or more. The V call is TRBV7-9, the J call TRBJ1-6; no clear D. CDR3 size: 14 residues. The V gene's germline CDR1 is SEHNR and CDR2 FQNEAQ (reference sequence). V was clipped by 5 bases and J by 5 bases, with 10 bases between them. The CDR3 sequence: CASSIRANNSPLHF. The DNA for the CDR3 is TGTGCCAGCAGCATCCGGGCCAATAATTCACCCCTCCACTTT. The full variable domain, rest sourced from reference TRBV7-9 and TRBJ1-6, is DTGVSQNPRHKITKRGQNVTFRCDPISEHNRLYWYRQTLGQGPEFLTYFQNEAQLEKSRLLSDRFSAERPKGSFSTLEIQRTEQGDSAMYLCASSIRANNSPLHFGNGTRLTVT.

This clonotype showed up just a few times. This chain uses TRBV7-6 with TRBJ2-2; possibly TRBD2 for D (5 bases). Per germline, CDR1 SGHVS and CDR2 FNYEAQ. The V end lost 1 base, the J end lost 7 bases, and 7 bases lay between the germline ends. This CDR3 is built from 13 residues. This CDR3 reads CASSLDRGGELFF. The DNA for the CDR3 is TGTGCCAGCAGCTTAGATCGGGGCGGGGAGCTGTTTTTT.

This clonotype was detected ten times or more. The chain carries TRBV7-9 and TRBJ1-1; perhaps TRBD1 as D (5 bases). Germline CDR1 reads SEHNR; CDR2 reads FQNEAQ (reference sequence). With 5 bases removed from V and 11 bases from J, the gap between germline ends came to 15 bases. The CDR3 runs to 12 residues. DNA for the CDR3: TGTGCCAGCAGCCCAGGTGGGGGGAACGCTTTCTTT. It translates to CASSPGGGNAFF.

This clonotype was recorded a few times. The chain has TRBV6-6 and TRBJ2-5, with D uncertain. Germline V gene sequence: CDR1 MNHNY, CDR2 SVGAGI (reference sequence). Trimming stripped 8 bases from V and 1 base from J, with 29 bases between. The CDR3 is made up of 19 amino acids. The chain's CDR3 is CASFNVVVVRSIRQETQYF. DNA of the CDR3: TGTGCCAGCTTTAATGTTGTGGTAGTGAGGAGTATACGCCAAGAGACCCAGTACTTC.

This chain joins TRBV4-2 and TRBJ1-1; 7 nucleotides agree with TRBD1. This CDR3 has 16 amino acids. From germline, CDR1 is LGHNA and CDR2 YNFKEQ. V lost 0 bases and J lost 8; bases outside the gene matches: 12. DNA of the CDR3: TGTGCCAGCAGCCAAGATCCCGGACAGGCCCTAACCGAAGCTTTCTTT. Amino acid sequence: CASSQDPGQALTEAFF.

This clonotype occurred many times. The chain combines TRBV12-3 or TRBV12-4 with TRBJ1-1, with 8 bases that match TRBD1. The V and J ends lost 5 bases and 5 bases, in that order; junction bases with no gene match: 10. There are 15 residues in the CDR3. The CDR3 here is CASSPGQGGWTEAFF. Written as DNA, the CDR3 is TGTGCCAGCAGTCCAGGACAGGGAGGTTGGACTGAAGCTTTCTTT.

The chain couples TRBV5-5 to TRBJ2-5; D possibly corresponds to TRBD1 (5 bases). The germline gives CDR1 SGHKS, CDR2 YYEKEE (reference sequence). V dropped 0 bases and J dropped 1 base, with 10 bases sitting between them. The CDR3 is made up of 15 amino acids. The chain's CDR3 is CASSLAAGIQETQYF. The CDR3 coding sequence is TGTGCCAGCAGCTTGGCGGCAGGGATCCAAGAGACCCAGTACTTC.

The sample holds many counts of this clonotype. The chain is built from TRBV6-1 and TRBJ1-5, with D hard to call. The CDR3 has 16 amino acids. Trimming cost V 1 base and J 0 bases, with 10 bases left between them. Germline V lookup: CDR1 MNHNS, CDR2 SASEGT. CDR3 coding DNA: TGTGCCAGCAGTGAAGAGGTGGTTGTTAGCAATCAGCCCCAGCATTTT. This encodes CASSEEVVVSNQPQHF.

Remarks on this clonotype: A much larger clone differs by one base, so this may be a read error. The CDR3 bases are TGTGTCAGCAGGACTAGCGGGGTTGAGACCCAGTACTTC. Translating gives CVSRTSGVETQYF. The V gene is TRBV6-8, the J gene TRBJ2-5, with 12 bases fitting TRBD2. This CDR3 comprises 13 residues. Germline CDR1 and CDR2: MNHGY and SAAAGT.

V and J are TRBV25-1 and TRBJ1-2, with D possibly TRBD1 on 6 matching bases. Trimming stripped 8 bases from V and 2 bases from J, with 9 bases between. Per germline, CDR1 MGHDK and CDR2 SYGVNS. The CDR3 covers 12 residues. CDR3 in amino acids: CASDGTNYGYTF. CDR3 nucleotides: TGTGCCAGCGACGGGACAAACTATGGCTACACCTTC.

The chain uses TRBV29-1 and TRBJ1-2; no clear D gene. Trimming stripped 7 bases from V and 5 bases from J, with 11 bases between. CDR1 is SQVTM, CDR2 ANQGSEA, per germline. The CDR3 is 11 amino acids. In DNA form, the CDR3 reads TGCAGCGCCAGGCGCGATTATGGCTACACCTTC. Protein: CSARRDYGYTF. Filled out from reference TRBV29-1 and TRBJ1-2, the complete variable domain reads SAVISQKPSRDICQRGTSLTIQCQVDSQVTMMFWYRQQPGQSLTLIATANQGSEATYESGFVIDKFPISRPNLTFSTLTVSNMSPEDSSIYLCSARRDYGYTFGSGTRLTVV.

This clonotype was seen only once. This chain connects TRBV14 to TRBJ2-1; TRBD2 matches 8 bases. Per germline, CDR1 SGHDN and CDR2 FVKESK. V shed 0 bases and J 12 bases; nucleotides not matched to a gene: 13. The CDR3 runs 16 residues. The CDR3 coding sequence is TGTGCCAGCAGCCAAGATAGCGGGGAGCGCCAGGAGGGGCAGTTCTTC. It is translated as CASSQDSGERQEGQFF.

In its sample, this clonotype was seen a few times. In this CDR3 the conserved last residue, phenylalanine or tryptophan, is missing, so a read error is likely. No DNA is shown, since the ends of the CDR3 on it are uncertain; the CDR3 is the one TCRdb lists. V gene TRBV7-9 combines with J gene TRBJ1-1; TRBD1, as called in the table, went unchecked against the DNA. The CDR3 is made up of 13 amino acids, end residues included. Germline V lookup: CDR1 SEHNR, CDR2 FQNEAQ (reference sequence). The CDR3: CASSLVSWDGQAL.

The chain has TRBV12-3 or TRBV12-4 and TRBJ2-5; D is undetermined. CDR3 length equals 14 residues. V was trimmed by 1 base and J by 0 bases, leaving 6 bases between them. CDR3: CASSLGWYQETQYF. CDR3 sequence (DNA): TGTGCCAGCAGTTTAGGGTGGTACCAAGAGACCCAGTACTTC.

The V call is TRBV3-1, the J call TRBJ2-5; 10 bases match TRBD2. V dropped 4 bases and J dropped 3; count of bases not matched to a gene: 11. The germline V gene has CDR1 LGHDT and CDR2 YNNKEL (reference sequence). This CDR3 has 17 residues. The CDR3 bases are TGTGCCAGCAGCCCACTATTAGCGGGGGGCCTGGAAGAGACCCAGTACTTC. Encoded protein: CASSPLLAGGLEETQYF.